The rows below give T cell receptor beta chains drawn from one sample of a study of shared clonotypes between healthy human individuals. Here immunoSEQ multiplex PCR was the method, and the copy in TCRdb shows in-frame clones only, minus some. The sample has some 2,400,000 clones; roughly 95% are singletons. The specimen sequenced was naive CD4+ T cells sorted from blood. The receptors were gathered from a man between 18 and 35 years old in good health. The conserved cysteine and the conserved F or W are not part of the CDR3 here. Fields, in order: clone size, V gene, CDR3 protein. Size is stated for part of the rows, as once, few or many counts, or as a class when the clone is expanded.

-,TRBV15,ATSRDRGFLF
once,TRBV4-1,ASSQGQGGGRAYYEQF
-,TRBV30,AWSGNRGGEKLF
-,TRBV19,ASSIVAGQGFNYGYT
once,TRBV6-1,ASRDTGYYEQY
-,TRBV28,ASAPEEPAKNIQY
-,TRBV4-1,ASSQGLAGGRRTQY
once,TRBV10-3,AISESHGGVPNQPQH
-,TRBV10-3,ATGEMSYEQY
-,TRBV10-2,ASRAGWTGGTGELF
-,TRBV6-6,ASTPLAGGSNEQF
-,TRBV4-1,ASSQDRADGYT
few,TRBV28,ASSIDSYGYT
-,TRBV2,ASSEGPKNTEAF
-,TRBV19,ASRDRNYNEQF
-,TRBV7-2,ASTSGLAGSYEQY